Listed below are T cell receptor beta chains from one sample, sequenced in a study of T cells in Graves' hyperthyroidism and ophthalmopathy. One entry per CDR3 protein results from TCRdb running MiXCR on the multiplex PCR reads. The table lists about 260,000 distinct CDR3 sequences, about 16% of them singletons, with around 26% in the top ten. What was sequenced was blood. These receptors were taken from a woman between 18 and 29 years old with Graves' ophthalmopathy. Both conserved end residues are trimmed from each CDR3. Each record gives: J gene, V gene, CDR3 protein.

TRBJ2-5,TRBV5-5,ASSQNSGPKETQY
TRBJ2-4,TRBV5-8,ASSHEWGLGKNIQY
TRBJ1-2,TRBV2,ASSDPRQGANGYT
TRBJ2-7,TRBV28,ASSAPGDGAYEQY
TRBJ1-4,TRBV20-1,SAGGRGHEKLF
TRBJ2-1,TRBV24-1,ATSDYGTSGREQF
TRBJ1-2,TRBV7-8,ASSLGGRDGYT
TRBJ2-7,TRBV12-3/TRBV12-4,ASSNPIDSGSYEQY
TRBJ2-7,TRBV7-2,ASSSGLAERGEQY
TRBJ1-2,TRBV11-2,ASAEDRTNYGYT
TRBJ2-2,TRBV7-8,ASSLTSSGGELF
TRBJ2-1,TRBV6-4,ASSDSRTSGSYNEQF
TRBJ1-5,TRBV20-1,SARRRGTRCNQPQH
TRBJ1-2,TRBV5-1,ASSLGQGGIDYGYT
TRBJ2-1,TRBV2,ASSEGRASYNEQF
TRBJ2-7,TRBV18,ASSPNQSPYEQY
TRBJ1-2,TRBV20-1,SLPKSQGAYYGYT
TRBJ2-1,TRBV6-5,ASSYSARSEQF
TRBJ2-5,TRBV28,ASSLFGDQETQY
TRBJ2-2,TRBV12-3/TRBV12-4,ASSLGDYTGELF
TRBJ2-5,TRBV28,ANALAWETQY
TRBJ2-1,TRBV6-2/TRBV6-3,ASGTTLKAGVNNEQF
TRBJ2-7,TRBV7-2,ASSRISGSAPYEQY
TRBJ2-7,TRBV4-1,ASSFAPGGPPYEQY
TRBJ1-5,TRBV6-1,ASTPQISNQPQH
TRBJ2-5,TRBV6-1,ASSPPPGLAGGRRETQY
TRBJ2-1,TRBV3-1,ASSQGAGVQF
TRBJ2-1,TRBV3-1,ASSQGAGEQF
TRBJ2-1,TRBV27,ASRTFGRGDSYNEQF
TRBJ2-1,TRBV20-1,SASLLNEQF
TRBJ1-1,TRBV24-1,ATSDTGVGNTEAF
TRBJ2-7,TRBV3-1,ASSPRGTAGEQY
TRBJ2-2,TRBV10-3,AISESRGELTGELF
TRBJ1-6,TRBV5-6,ASSRDGDSPLH
TRBJ2-1,TRBV7-6,ASSLGTGANEQF
TRBJ1-2,TRBV11-2,ASSSTGSYT
TRBJ2-5,TRBV20-1,SAHRGLWGETQY
TRBJ2-5,TRBV6-1,ASSNRDRGTVGTQY
TRBJ1-2,TRBV3-1,ASSQGDSYYGYT
TRBJ1-2,TRBV9,ASSPRNRTNYGYT
TRBJ2-1,TRBV4-3,ASSQGPGLAVYNEQF
TRBJ1-6,TRBV11-2,ASSLVQGGSPLH
TRBJ2-1,TRBV12-3/TRBV12-4,ASSLQWGGGYNEQF
TRBJ1-2,TRBV5-6,ASSLPGQGARGYT
TRBJ2-7,TRBV13,ASSIRDRKSSEQY